The source of this T cell receptor beta chain is a study of cytomegalovirus exposure and HLA in healthy donors. Study findings and constraints: It was reported that TCR beta sequences correctly inferred the HLA-A and HLA-B alleles for most subjects.

A word on this clone: Its target is not known.

J lost 3 bases, V lost 7 bases, and 6 bases had no gene match. This CDR3 has 14 amino acids. Germline CDR1 and CDR2: MNHNS and SASEGT. 60 Vbeta and 13 Jbeta primers were used in PCR. Data came from immunoSEQ multiplex PCR; TCRdb stores just in-frame clones and leaves some out. The sample gives over 150,000 clones, 77% of which show up once; more than 3.5% is in the top ten. This TCR was recovered from a woman aged 55 to 70 in good health and CMV-seropositive. Sequencing was carried out using PBMCs. V gene TRBV6-1 combines with J gene TRBJ1-5, with 7 positions matching TRBD1. The CDR3 is CASNHDRVNQPQHF. The CDR3 nucleotides are TGTGCCAGCAACCATGACAGGGTCAATCAGCCCCAGCATTTT.